This TCR beta chain was obtained from a study of CD8 T cells in ankylosing spondylitis. Broader study findings: Reports say disease-linked clones showed up significantly more in matched ankylosing spondylitis synovial fluid. What appeared characteristic of ankylosing spondylitis blood was a TCR beta motif of eight highly homologous variants.

Many counts were recorded for this clonotype. Its antigen is still unknown. The CDR3 extends over 13 amino acids. The germline gives CDR1 MGHDK, CDR2 SYGVNS. V dropped 4 bases and J dropped 14; count of bases not matched to a gene: 11. TCRdb independently ran MiXCR on the 5' RACE reads; one entry per CDR3 protein. The sample holds tens of thousands of distinct CDR3 sequences; 16% are singletons and the top ten take roughly 45%. The sequenced sample consisted of blood. This clonotype originated in a male donor with ankylosing spondylitis or in good health (not recorded which). The chain couples TRBV25-1 to TRBJ2-1, with 7 nucleotides matching TRBD2. Written as DNA, the CDR3 is TGTGCCAGCAGTGGGGCGGGAGCAAGCCGTAAGTTCTTC. As protein: CASSGAGASRKFF.